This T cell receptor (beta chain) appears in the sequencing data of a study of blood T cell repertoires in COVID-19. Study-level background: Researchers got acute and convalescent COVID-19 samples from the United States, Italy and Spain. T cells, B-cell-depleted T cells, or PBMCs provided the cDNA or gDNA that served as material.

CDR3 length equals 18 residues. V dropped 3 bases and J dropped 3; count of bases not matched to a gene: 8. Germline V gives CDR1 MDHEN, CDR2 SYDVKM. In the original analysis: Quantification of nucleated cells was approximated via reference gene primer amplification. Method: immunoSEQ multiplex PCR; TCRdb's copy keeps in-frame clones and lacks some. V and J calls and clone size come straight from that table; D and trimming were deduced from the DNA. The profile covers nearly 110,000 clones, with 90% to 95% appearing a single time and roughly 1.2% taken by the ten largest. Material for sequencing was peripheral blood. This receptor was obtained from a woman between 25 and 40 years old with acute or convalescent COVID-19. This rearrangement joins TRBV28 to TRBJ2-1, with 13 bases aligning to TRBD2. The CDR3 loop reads CASSFNPGTSGDYNEQFF. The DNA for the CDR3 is TGTGCCAGCAGTTTCAACCCCGGGACTAGCGGGGACTACAATGAGCAGTTCTTC.